Listed here is a single TCR beta chain. The Seattle patients joined while their infection was active and were tracked longitudinally afterward. Produced via immunoSEQ multiplex PCR; TCRdb's table is partial and in-frame only. The table has 190,000 or so clones, about 81% seen once. This entry is derived from a study of blood T cell repertoires in COVID-19. The sample taken for sequencing was peripheral blood. The TCR sequence derives from an elderly woman with COVID-19, enrolled during active disease.

In DNA, the CDR3 is TGCGCCAGCAGCCCCGGTTGGTCTGGGGCCAACGTCCTGACTTTC. This translates into CASSPGWSGANVLTF. This sequence joins TRBV5-1 and TRBJ2-6, with D unresolved. Trimming stripped 4 bases from V and 1 base from J, with 9 bases between. The CDR3 length is 15 residues. Per the germline V gene, CDR1 is SGHRS and CDR2 is YFSETQ.